The 7 T cell receptor beta chains below were found in one sample sequenced in a study of cytomegalovirus exposure and HLA in healthy donors. Researchers ran the PCR with 60 Vbeta and 13 Jbeta primers. Sequencing was performed with immunoSEQ multiplex PCR; in TCRdb, only in-frame clones are kept and a portion is missing. The data contain around 150,000 clones, roughly 85% of them seen just once; the ten biggest clones take up 9.5% to 10%. Material for sequencing was PBMCs. These receptors all come from a man in his late teens or twenties in good health and CMV-seropositive.

This rearrangement joins TRBV5-6 to TRBJ1-2, with 11 bases lining up with TRBD1. The CDR3 runs to 15 residues. V lost 3 bases and J lost 7; bases outside the gene matches: 8. Germline V gene data show CDR1 as SGHDT and CDR2 as YYEEEE. This CDR3 reads CASSSPTGTGGGYTF. Here the CDR3 DNA reads TGTGCCAGCAGCTCACCTACCGGGACAGGGGGTGGCTACACCTTC.

The chain couples TRBV6-6 to TRBJ2-3; D remains ambiguous. From germline, CDR1 is MNHNY and CDR2 SVGAGI (reference sequence). V was cut by 5 bases and J by 2 bases, with 8 bases left in between. This CDR3 region has 13 residues. The CDR3 DNA reads as TGTGCCAGCAGTCCCCGTTTCACAGATACGCAGTATTTT. Encoded protein: CASSPRFTDTQYF.

CDR3 amino acids: CASSPPNSSPPYEQYF. CDR3 bases: TGTGCCAGCTCACCACCCAATAGTAGTCCCCCTTACGAGCAGTACTTC. The rearrangement uses TRBV18 and TRBJ2-7; D gene unclear. This CDR3 comprises 16 residues. V was pared by 0 bases and J by 4 bases, with 16 bases between. The germline V gene has CDR1 KGHSH and CDR2 LQKENI.

The chain carries TRBV28 and TRBJ2-3, with a tentative D call TRBD1 (7 bases). This CDR3 contains 15 residues. V dropped 8 bases and J dropped 2 bases, with 17 bases sitting between them. Germline V gene sequence: CDR1 MDHEN, CDR2 SYDVKM. The CDR3 is CASRGGRGATDTQYF. DNA of the CDR3: TGTGCCAGCCGAGGGGGCAGGGGGGCCACAGATACGCAGTATTTT.

The gene calls are TRBV2 and TRBJ1-3, with D maybe TRBD1 (5 bases). The CDR3 totals 14 residues. In germline, CDR1 is SNHLY, CDR2 FYNNEI. V lost 3 bases to trimming and J lost 0 bases, with 6 bases between them. Here the CDR3 reads CASSDRVSGNTIYF. Here the CDR3 DNA reads TGTGCCAGCAGTGACAGGGTCTCTGGAAACACCATATATTTT.

The V call is TRBV5-1, the J call TRBJ2-5; TRBD2 aligns across 7 bases. The CDR3 covers 14 residues. The germline V gene encodes CDR1 SGHRS and CDR2 YFSETQ. With 5 bases clipped from V and 5 bases from J, the junction kept 9 bases outside the gene matches. The CDR3 coding sequence is TGCGCCAGCAGTACGGCGGGAGAACGGGAGACCCAGTACTTC. Translated, it gives CASSTAGERETQYF.

The genes are TRBV7-9 and TRBJ1-1, with D hard to call. Germline CDR1 is SEHNR and CDR2 is FQNEAQ (reference sequence). This CDR3 is built from 14 residues. V lost 2 bases to trimming and J lost 4 bases, with 11 bases between them. Written as DNA, the CDR3 is TGTGCCAGCAGCTTAAGCGGCTGGGGCACTGAAGCTTTCTTT. Translated: CASSLSGWGTEAFF.